This T cell receptor beta chain was recovered during a study of cytomegalovirus exposure and HLA in healthy donors. This CDR3 has 12 amino acids. V was pared by 1 base and J by 3 bases, with 7 bases between. Germline-derived CDR1 and CDR2 are GTSNPN and SVGIG (reference sequence). The PCR employed 60 Vbeta primers together with 13 Jbeta primers. Using immunoSEQ multiplex PCR, the repertoire was profiled, and TCRdb retains in-frame clones only, with some absent. The sample carries approximately 140,000 clones, over 60% recorded once. This clone has a handful of counts. The source is a human donor in good health. The sequencing sample was made of PBMCs. J is TRBJ2-7 and V is TRBV30, with no clear D. This CDR3 reads CAWSAANYEQYF. The CDR3 DNA reads as TGTGCCTGGAGTGCCGCTAACTACGAGCAGTACTTC.